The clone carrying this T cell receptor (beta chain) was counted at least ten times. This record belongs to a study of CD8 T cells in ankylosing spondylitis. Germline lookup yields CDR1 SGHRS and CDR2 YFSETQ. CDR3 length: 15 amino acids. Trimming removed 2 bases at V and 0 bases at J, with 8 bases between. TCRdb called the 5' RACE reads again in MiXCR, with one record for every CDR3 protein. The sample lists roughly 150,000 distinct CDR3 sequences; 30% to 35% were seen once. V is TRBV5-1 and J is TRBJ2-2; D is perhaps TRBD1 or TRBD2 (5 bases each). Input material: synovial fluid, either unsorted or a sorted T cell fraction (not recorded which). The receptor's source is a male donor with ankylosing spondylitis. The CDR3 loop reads CASSFGTANTGELFF. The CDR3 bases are TGCGCCAGCAGCTTCGGGACGGCGAACACCGGGGAGCTGTTTTTT.